The 32 T cell receptor beta chains given below trace back to one sample, sequenced in a study of CD8 T cells in ankylosing spondylitis. Overall study results and limits: Seemingly distinctive of ankylosing spondylitis blood was a TCR beta motif formed by eight highly homologous variants.

TCRdb re-called the 5' RACE reads through MiXCR, storing one row per CDR3 protein. Here the sample spans fewer than 450,000 distinct CDR3 sequences, 17% being singletons. No antigen is known for these receptors. Sequenced material: blood, either unsorted or a sorted T cell fraction (not recorded which). The receptors come from a male donor with ankylosing spondylitis.

At least ten counts were recorded for this clonotype. This chain joins TRBV3-1 and TRBJ2-7, with 10 bases aligning to TRBD2. This CDR3 spans 15 amino acids. Germline values: CDR1 LGHDT, CDR2 YNNKEL (reference sequence). Trimming at V came to 1 base and at J to 2 bases, leaving 2 bases not matched to a gene. The CDR3 sequence: CASSQGLAGPYEQYF. CDR3 bases: TGTGCCAGCAGCCAAGGACTAGCGGGTCCCTACGAGCAGTACTTC.

DNA of the CDR3: TGTGCCAGCGAACGGGAGACAGCCTACGAGCAGTACTTC. It specifies CASERETAYEQYF. This rearrangement joins TRBV6-2 or TRBV6-3 to TRBJ2-7; tentative D call: TRBD2 (6 bases). CDR1 and CDR2 (germline): MNHEY, SVGEGT. With 8 bases removed from V and 2 bases from J, the gap between germline ends came to 13 bases. There are 13 residues in the CDR3.

The table lists this clonotype with a few counts. The V gene is TRBV28, the J gene TRBJ1-5, with D unclear. Trimming shortened V by 7 bases and J by 4 bases, and 8 bases separated the two germline ends. The CDR3 extends over 12 amino acids. Germline V lookup: CDR1 MDHEN, CDR2 SYDVKM. For the CDR3, the DNA is TGTGCCAGCATGACCCTTAATCAGCCCCAGCATTTT. It translates to CASMTLNQPQHF.

This clonotype came up a few times. The rearrangement links TRBV4-2 to TRBJ1-5; the match to TRBD1 covers 7 bases. The length of the CDR3 is 17 residues. Germline loops: CDR1 LGHNA, CDR2 YNFKEQ. V gave up 1 base and J gave up 5 bases; unmatched junction bases: 11. The CDR3: CASSQVRGGVSDQPQHF. CDR3 coding DNA: TGTGCCAGCAGCCAAGTCAGGGGGGGGGTTTCTGATCAGCCCCAGCATTTT.

This clonotype was found a few times. The rearrangement uses TRBV12-3 or TRBV12-4 and TRBJ2-7, with 7 bases aligning to TRBD2. The trim removed 3 bases at V and 7 bases at J, leaving 9 bases unmatched. The CDR3 length is 14 residues. CDR3 in amino acids: CASSLASGALEQYF. CDR3 nucleotide sequence: TGTGCCAGCAGTTTGGCTAGCGGTGCCCTAGAGCAGTACTTC.

This clonotype was observed a handful of times. The rearrangement links TRBV20-1 to TRBJ2-3; 10 nucleotides align to TRBD2. The CDR3 is made up of 15 amino acids. Looked up from germline, CDR1 is DFQATT and CDR2 is SNEGSKA (reference sequence). V was pared by 4 bases and J by 5 bases, with 9 bases of the junction left unmatched. CDR3: CSATTGTSVIDTQYF. The CDR3 nucleotides read TGCAGTGCTACGACCGGGACTAGCGTAATAGATACGCAGTATTTT.

The sample holds many counts of this clonotype. The rearrangement links TRBV12-3 or TRBV12-4 to TRBJ1-5, with 7 nucleotides matching TRBD1. V lost 6 bases, J lost 2 bases, and 1 base stayed unmatched. There are 13 residues in the CDR3. The CDR3 loop reads CASRGTGNQPQHF. For the CDR3, the DNA is TGTGCCAGCAGAGGGACAGGCAATCAGCCCCAGCATTTT.

The V call is TRBV12-3 or TRBV12-4, the J call TRBJ2-5; D ambiguous. There are 14 residues in the CDR3. Trimming pared 1 base from V and 0 bases from J, leaving 6 bases between. The CDR3 nucleotides read TGTGCCAGCAGTTTAGGCGGTTACCAAGAGACCCAGTACTTC. Its translation: CASSLGGYQETQYF.

This clonotype was picked up a small number of times. The chain joins TRBV11-2 to TRBJ2-7, with a weak D call TRBD2 (5 bases). Germline assignment: CDR1 SGHAT and CDR2 FQNNGV. CDR3 size: 14 residues. V gave up 1 base and J gave up 3 bases, with 10 bases separating them. This CDR3 reads CASSLAHGNYEQYF. The CDR3 DNA follows: TGTGCCAGCAGCTTAGCACACGGGAACTACGAGCAGTACTTC.

The sample holds a few counts of this clonotype. The chain combines TRBV20-1 with TRBJ1-3; 10 bases map to TRBD1. The CDR3 extends over 18 amino acids. The junction had 14 bases not matched to a gene; V was cut back by 4 bases and J by 2 bases. Germline CDR1 and CDR2: DFQATT and SNEGSKA (reference sequence). The CDR3 nucleotides read TGCAGTGCTATGCCTCCGGGACAGGGGTTGTTCGCTGGAAACACCATATATTTT. Translated: CSAMPPGQGLFAGNTIYF.

The table lists this clonotype with many counts. CDR3 sequence reads: CASSPGSSYNSPLHF. CDR3 coding DNA: TGTGCCAGCAGCCCTGGGAGCTCCTATAATTCACCCCTCCACTTT. The chain links TRBV7-2 to TRBJ1-6; D is undetermined. The CDR3 length is 15 residues. V lost 5 bases, J lost 0 bases, and 8 bases lay in between. Germline V gene sequence: CDR1 SGHTA, CDR2 FQGNSA.

The V call is TRBV30, the J call TRBJ1-1, with D unclear. V was clipped by 2 bases and J by 10 bases, with 23 bases between them. This CDR3 is built from 15 residues. The germline V gene encodes CDR1 GTSNPN and CDR2 SVGIG (reference sequence). The CDR3, as DNA: TGTGCCTGGAGTTTGGCCCTTACAAACCCTAAGGGAGCTTTCTTT. It yields the protein CAWSLALTNPKGAFF.

This clonotype was recorded a few times. V and J are TRBV20-1 and TRBJ1-1; D is unresolved. Trimming took off 5 bases at V and 3 bases at J, with 4 bases between the two ends. Germline-derived CDR1 and CDR2 are DFQATT and SNEGSKA (reference sequence). The CDR3 has 10 amino acids. The CDR3, as DNA: TGCAGTGCTCGTTACACTGAAGCTTTCTTT. Its protein is CSARYTEAFF.

This sequence joins TRBV12-3 or TRBV12-4 and TRBJ1-6; D is undetermined. V lost 1 base, J lost 5 bases, and 6 bases lay in between. The CDR3 sequence is 14 residues long. As DNA, the CDR3 is TGTGCCAGCAGTTTAGGTCCCGATAATTCACCCCTCCACTTT. Protein product: CASSLGPDNSPLHF.

This clonotype was recorded a few times. The chain employs TRBV15 and TRBJ1-4; 8 nucleotides align to TRBD1. The CDR3 covers 15 residues. Germline-derived CDR1 and CDR2 are LNHNV and YYDKDF (reference sequence). Losses at the gene ends were 0 bases for V and 9 bases for J; bases not matched to a gene: 6. The CDR3 bases are TGTGCCACCAGCAGAGATCCGACAGGGGATAAAAAACTGTTTTTT. This codes for CATSRDPTGDKKLFF. Combining the CDR3 with reference TRBV15 and TRBJ1-4 gives the whole variable domain DAMVIQNPRYQVTQFGKPVTLSCSQTLNHNVMYWYQQKSSQAPKLLFHYYDKDFNNEADTPDNFQSRRPNTSFCFLDIRSPGLGDTAMYLCATSRDPTGDKKLFFGSGTQLSVL.

This clonotype has a handful of counts. The chain has TRBV12-3 or TRBV12-4 and TRBJ1-4; D not resolved. The germline V and J ends were trimmed by 2 bases and 8 bases, with 15 bases remaining between them. The CDR3 totals 15 residues. CDR3 sequence: CASSLSSGNREKLFF. The DNA of the CDR3 is TGTGCCAGCAGTTTATCATCCGGGAACCGCGAAAAACTGTTTTTT.

This clonotype was observed a handful of times. The chain combines TRBV4-2 with TRBJ2-2, with 7 bases identical to TRBD2. J was trimmed by 2 bases and V by 1 base; bases with no gene match: 10. The CDR3 sequence is 18 residues long. Germline CDR1 reads LGHNA; CDR2 reads YNFKEQ. CDR3 nucleotide sequence: TGTGCCAGCAGCCAAGGTGGGGCGCTAGCGGCCAACACCGGGGAGCTGTTTTTT. Amino acids: CASSQGGALAANTGELFF.

The V and J genes are TRBV7-2 and TRBJ2-3; D ambiguous. The germline V gene encodes CDR1 SGHTA and CDR2 FQGNSA. This CDR3 has 16 amino acids. V lost 5 bases and J 1 base, leaving 16 bases between the germline ends. CDR3 amino acids: CASSLVSSFRTDTQYF. For the CDR3, the DNA is TGTGCCAGCAGCCTCGTGTCCAGCTTCCGCACAGATACGCAGTATTTT.

The chain employs TRBV20-1 and TRBJ2-7, with D possibly matching TRBD2 (7 bases). The V end lost 5 bases, the J end lost 3 bases, and 17 bases lay between the germline ends. CDR1 and CDR2 (germline): DFQATT, SNEGSKA (reference sequence). This CDR3 has 14 amino acids. This CDR3 is CSAAGESQGYEQYF. CDR3 nucleotide sequence: TGCAGTGCTGCGGGAGAATCACAGGGCTACGAGCAGTACTTC.

J is TRBJ2-1 and V is TRBV5-4, with D possibly TRBD2 on 6 matching bases. Germline V lookup: CDR1 SGHNT, CDR2 YYREEE (reference sequence). The CDR3 loop spans 15 amino acids. With 0 bases removed from V and 5 bases from J, the gap between germline ends came to 12 bases. CDR3 in DNA: TGTGCCAGCAGCTTGGGCGGGACTTCTGACAATGAGCAGTTCTTC. Residues: CASSLGGTSDNEQFF.

The chain couples TRBV27 to TRBJ1-2, with unresolved D. Germline V gene lookup returns CDR1 MNHEY and CDR2 SMNVEV (reference sequence). This CDR3 has 14 residues. V was shortened by 6 bases and J by 4 bases, with 15 bases between the two germline ends. CDR3 sequence (DNA): TGTGCCAGCAGAACCTTGGGTACGGGCTATGGCTACACCTTC. Translated, it gives CASRTLGTGYGYTF.

The rearrangement uses TRBV6-5 and TRBJ2-2; D might be TRBD1 (5 bases). This CDR3 has 14 residues. Trimming removed 5 bases at V and 5 bases at J, with 12 bases between. CDR1 and CDR2 (germline): MNHEY, SVGAGI. The CDR3 DNA follows: TGTGCCAGCAGTCACGACAGAAAAACCGGGGAGCTGTTTTTT. This sequence encodes CASSHDRKTGELFF.

This clonotype was seen many times. V gene TRBV11-2 combines with J gene TRBJ2-7; D gene ambiguous. V shed 1 base and J shed 2 bases, with 6 bases lying between them. The CDR3 runs 13 residues. CDR1 SGHAT and CDR2 FQNNGV come from the germline V gene. The CDR3 loop is CASSLVAPYEQYF. Written as DNA, the CDR3 is TGTGCCAGCAGCTTAGTAGCCCCCTACGAGCAGTACTTC.

The V and J genes are TRBV20-1 and TRBJ2-1; D not resolved. The CDR3 spans 11 residues. CDR1 is DFQATT and CDR2 is SNEGSKA in the germline V gene (reference sequence). The ends were cut back, 7 bases at V and 5 bases at J, with 9 bases in the middle. The CDR3 loop reads CSGRWDNEQFF. The CDR3 DNA reads TGCAGTGGGCGGTGGGACAATGAGCAGTTCTTC.

This clonotype has ten or more counts. The rearrangement links TRBV12-3 or TRBV12-4 to TRBJ2-7; 11 nucleotides agree with TRBD2. V shed 3 bases and J 3 bases; nucleotides not matched to a gene: 4. This CDR3 has 15 residues. For the CDR3, the DNA is TGTGCCAGCAGTTTGGGGGGACTAGCGGACTACGAGCAGTACTTC. It is translated as CASSLGGLADYEQYF.

This clonotype appeared a few times. This sequence joins TRBV20-1 and TRBJ2-4; D might be TRBD1 (6 bases). Looked up from germline, CDR1 is DFQATT and CDR2 is SNEGSKA (reference sequence). V was trimmed by 6 bases and J by 4 bases, leaving 10 bases between them. CDR3 length equals 12 residues. In nucleotides, the CDR3 is TGCAGTGCCCTGGACAGAAAAAACATTCAGTACTTC. Protein product: CSALDRKNIQYF.

The CDR3 protein is CASSLDGLSYNEQFF. DNA of the CDR3: TGTGCCAGCAGCTTAGACGGGCTCTCCTACAATGAGCAGTTCTTC. J is TRBJ2-1 and V is TRBV7-8, with D hard to call. The ends were cut back, 1 base at V and 0 bases at J, with 7 bases in the middle. The germline CDR1 and CDR2 sequences are SGHVS and FQNEAQ. There are 15 residues in the CDR3.

The chain joins TRBV4-2 to TRBJ2-3; a possible D gene is TRBD2 (6 bases). Trimming stripped 4 bases from V and 5 bases from J, with 16 bases between. The CDR3 loop spans 15 amino acids. The germline CDR1 and CDR2 sequences are LGHNA and YNFKEQ. CDR3 bases: TGTGCCAGCAGCCCCGCCGGCGGGGTTGGAGATACGCAGTATTTT. It yields the protein CASSPAGGVGDTQYF.

The V and J genes are TRBV20-1 and TRBJ1-2; perhaps TRBD1 as D (6 bases). Looked up from germline, CDR1 is DFQATT and CDR2 is SNEGSKA (reference sequence). CDR3 length: 13 amino acids. V was cut by 7 bases and J by 8 bases, with 20 bases left in between. The CDR3 spells CSGAGGGLEGYTF. In nucleotides, the CDR3 is TGCAGTGGGGCTGGGGGCGGCTTGGAGGGCTACACCTTC.

The chain couples TRBV6-1 to TRBJ1-2, with a tentative D call TRBD1 (5 bases). This CDR3 has 16 amino acids. The germline CDR1 and CDR2 sequences are MNHNS and SASEGT. The V gene lost 4 bases and the J gene lost 0 bases, with 15 bases spanning the gap. CDR3 DNA sequence: TGTGCCAGCAGTGCCGGGGGGAGTCTAGCTAACTATGGCTACACCTTC. Encoded protein: CASSAGGSLANYGYTF.

This clonotype was seen a handful of times. The rearrangement joins TRBV6-5 to TRBJ2-1; the match to TRBD2 covers 13 bases. The CDR3 is 17 residues long. The germline CDR1 and CDR2 sequences are MNHEY and SVGAGI. V was clipped by 4 bases and J by 3 bases; unmatched bases: 6. The CDR3 sequence is CASSLGTSGKDYNEQFF. The CDR3 nucleotides are TGTGCCAGCAGTTTGGGGACTAGCGGGAAAGACTACAATGAGCAGTTCTTC.

This clonotype was seen only a few times. The chain uses TRBV5-6 and TRBJ2-7; D not resolved. The V and J ends lost 1 base and 0 bases respectively, with 11 bases between them. There are 15 residues in the CDR3. CDR1 and CDR2 (germline): SGHDT, YYEEEE. CDR3 protein: CASSLRPESSYEQYF. CDR3 bases: TGTGCCAGCAGCTTGAGGCCAGAGAGCTCCTACGAGCAGTACTTC.